This T cell receptor (beta chain) emerged from a study of cytomegalovirus exposure and HLA in healthy donors. Broader study findings: Later analysis identified a missense DCLRE1C variant that was linked to TCR beta V- and J-gene trimming.

A note on this clone: The antigen remains unidentified.

Use of 60 Vbeta and 13 Jbeta primers characterized the PCR. Profiling relied on immunoSEQ multiplex PCR, and the TCRdb table lists in-frame clones only, not all of them. The sample contains about 200,000 clones, 75% to 90% of which appear only once. This TCR was recovered from a woman aged 25 to 39 in good health and CMV-seronegative. The sequenced material came from PBMCs.

The CDR3 bases are TGCGCCAGCAGTCAATCTCGTAAATGGCGGCGGATTGAGCAGTTCTTC. Encoded protein: CASSQSRKWRRIEQFF. The V and J genes are TRBV23-1 and TRBJ2-1; no definite D call. TRBV23-1 is known as an ORF, though its function is uncertain. Trimming cost V 0 bases and J 9 bases, with 18 bases left between them. CDR3 length: 16 amino acids.